Only a few counts were recorded for the clone carrying this T cell receptor beta chain. Its cognate antigen is unknown. This sample is part of a study of Ad26.COV2.S vaccination and SARS-CoV-2 variants. Study at large: Each vaccinee took Ad26.COV2.S intramuscularly, once or twice 56 days apart. Study-level results: Analyses of TCR breadth and depth may have underestimated total T cell responses.

Trimming took 2 bases from V and 2 from J, leaving 13 bases between them. CDR3 length equals 15 residues. CDR1 and CDR2 (germline): GTSNPN, SVGIG (reference sequence). Treatment in this sample: about 20 received Ad26.COV2.S at low or high dose, single or two shots; about 5 received placebo; per-sample allocation not given. The samples were gathered on day 63 after the first injection of vaccine or placebo. Built on an Ad26 vector, the vaccine expressed Wuhan-strain SARS-CoV-2 spike. The assay was immunoSEQ multiplex PCR, and TCRdb's table has in-frame clones only and misses some. The data show more than 400,000 clones, roughly 91% seen once.

V gene TRBV30 combines with J gene TRBJ1-3; tentatively, D is TRBD1 (6 bases). The sample in question was peripheral blood, obtained in a trial of Ad26.COV2.S vaccine versus placebo. The TCR sequence derives from a person between 18 and 65 years old who received the Ad26.COV2.S COVID-19 vaccine or a placebo. In DNA form, the CDR3 reads TGTGCCTGGAGTTTGCACAGGGACGCTGGAAACACCATATATTTT. This translates into CAWSLHRDAGNTIYF.